Shown below are 2 T cell receptor beta chains from a single sample sequenced in a study of CD8+ T cells in alopecia areata listed by TCRdb under 2018. Library preparation employed the immunoSEQ multiplex PCR assay. RNA was extracted from all samples and reverse transcribed into cDNA as template for TCR sequencing. TCRdb re-hosts the immuneACCESS table, in-frame sequences only. Its copies lack some clones; in the studies checked, an unresolved V gene accounts for under half of them, and the cause for the rest is not known. This sample is represented by some 190,000 clones; approximately 51% of them were singletons. The ten largest clones add up to 10% of the sample. In light of the paper, this sample's treatment or condition label describes: oral pan-JAK inhibitor, 5-10 mg twice daily. The sequenced sample was CD8+ T cells sorted from blood, obtained around week 53, from a patient treated with tofacitinib. Receptor source: a human donor with alopecia areata.

The chain employs TRBV11-2 and TRBJ1-1; D is unresolved. Trimming pared 2 bases from V and 0 bases from J, leaving 7 bases between. Germline CDR1 is SGHAT and CDR2 is FQNNGV. The CDR3 totals 14 residues. The CDR3 DNA reads TGTGCCAGCAGCTTATCTTACCTGAACACTGAAGCTTTCTTT. Residues: CASSLSYLNTEAFF.

This rearrangement joins TRBV5-6 to TRBJ1-2; D gene unclear. The V gene's germline CDR1 is SGHDT and CDR2 YYEEEE. With 2 bases removed from V and 4 bases from J, the gap between germline ends came to 12 bases. The CDR3 loop spans 14 amino acids. CDR3 sequence (DNA): TGTGCCAGCAGCTTAGTTCGGGCCGCCTATGGCTACACCTTC. Translating gives CASSLVRAAYGYTF.